What follows are 18 T cell receptor beta chains derived from one specimen sequenced in a study of regulatory T cells in long-lasting Graves disease. Specified time point: newly diagnosed GD, antithyroid drugs for less than 3 months. After RNA was extracted from PBMCs, the TCR library was made from it. Researchers made TCR beta libraries by using iRepertoire HTBI primers and running Arm-PCR on CDR3 regions. MiXCR was run by TCRdb on the multiplex PCR reads, yielding one entry per CDR3 protein. The data show about 240,000 distinct CDR3 sequences, with 20% seen just once and roughly 14% held by the top ten. The sample here was peripheral blood mononuclear cells (PBMCs), taken at new diagnosis, from a patient treated with antithyroid drugs. The receptors stem from a female donor with Graves disease.

This clonotype was seen at least ten times. The chain recombines TRBV6-2 or TRBV6-3 with TRBJ2-4, with 16 bases aligning to TRBD2. V trimming: 6 bases; J trimming: 8 bases; junction bases outside the gene matches: 19. The CDR3 runs 20 residues. Germline V lookup: CDR1 MNHEY, CDR2 SVGEGT. The CDR3 sequence is CASRLETSGTSGRARYIQYF. The CDR3 coding sequence is TGTGCCAGCAGACTTGAAACTTCCGGGACTAGCGGGAGGGCCCGATACATTCAGTACTTC.

This clonotype was counted at least ten times. The rearrangement uses TRBV20-1 and TRBJ1-6; D not certain. Germline loops: CDR1 DFQATT, CDR2 SNEGSKA (reference sequence). The CDR3 is 15 residues long. Trimming took 4 bases from V and 3 from J, leaving 13 bases between them. The CDR3 is CSAMSTVNYNSPLHF. The CDR3 DNA sequence: TGCAGTGCTATGTCGACCGTCAACTATAATTCACCCCTCCACTTT.

This clonotype was seen at least ten times. DNA for the CDR3: TGCAGTGCTCGGGGACAGGGGAGAGGCTACACCTTC. Encoded protein: CSARGQGRGYTF. The chain employs TRBV20-1 and TRBJ1-2; TRBD1 matches at 10 bases. The CDR3 contains 12 residues. Looked up from germline, CDR1 is DFQATT and CDR2 is SNEGSKA (reference sequence). V dropped 5 bases and J dropped 8; count of bases not matched to a gene: 5.

This clonotype was detected ten times or more. The chain combines TRBV24-1 with TRBJ2-1, with 9 nucleotides matching TRBD2. Losses at the gene ends were 2 bases for V and 2 bases for J; bases not matched to a gene: 9. Germline V gives CDR1 KGHDR, CDR2 SFDVKD. The length of the CDR3 is 18 residues. The CDR3 region is CATSDYRPAGGTYNEQFF. As DNA, the CDR3 is TGTGCCACCAGTGATTACCGGCCAGCGGGAGGCACCTACAATGAGCAGTTCTTC.

The V and J genes are TRBV7-4 and TRBJ2-7; tentatively, D is TRBD1 or TRBD2 (5 bases each). Trimming stripped 6 bases from V and 2 bases from J, with 14 bases between. The CDR3 has 14 residues. Germline assignment: CDR1 SGHVT and CDR2 SQSDAQ. The CDR3 bases are TGTGCCAGCAGTACCGGGGCAGCCACCTACGAGCAGTACTTC. This translates into CASSTGAATYEQYF.

About this clonotype: It may be a read error: a sequence one base away is much more abundant. As DNA, the CDR3 is TGTGCCAGCAGCCCCCTCGGTCGCATACAAGAGACCCAGCACTTC. Translating gives CASSPLGRIQETQHF. This rearrangement joins TRBV14 to TRBJ2-5, with no clear D. Germline loops: CDR1 SGHDN, CDR2 FVKESK. The CDR3 sequence is 15 residues long.

This clonotype was seen repeatedly, ten times or more. The gene calls are TRBV7-2 and TRBJ1-1; D is perhaps TRBD1 (6 bases). This CDR3 has 15 residues. Trimming removed 3 bases at V and 0 bases at J, with 11 bases between. The germline gives CDR1 SGHTA, CDR2 FQGNSA. Written as DNA, the CDR3 is TGTGCCAGCAGCTTCGGGGGCAGCATGAACACTGAAGCTTTCTTT. This gives the protein CASSFGGSMNTEAFF.

This clonotype was seen only a few times. This may come from a read error, since a much larger clone is one base off. The rearrangement uses TRBV28 and TRBJ2-7; D may match TRBD1 or TRBD2 (5 bases each). Trimming took 8 bases from V and 2 from J, leaving 10 bases between them. The CDR3 is 12 amino acids. CDR1 is MDHEN, CDR2 SYDVKM, per germline. The CDR3 region is CASAQGAYEQYF. DNA for the CDR3: TGTGCCAGCGCTCAGGGAGCCTACGAGCAGTACTTC.

This clonotype was counted ten times or more. The rearrangement uses TRBV14 and TRBJ1-1, with unresolved D. V was clipped by 0 bases and J by 0 bases, with 26 bases between them. Germline V gives CDR1 SGHDN, CDR2 FVKESK. The CDR3 is 21 residues long. The CDR3, as DNA: TGTGCCAGCAGCCAAGATCTTGCGGGAGCCGTCTGCTTTCTGATGAACACTGAAGCTTTCTTT. It encodes CASSQDLAGAVCFLMNTEAFF.

This clonotype was observed at least ten times. The chain uses TRBV7-8 and TRBJ2-5; 7 nucleotides match TRBD1. V dropped 5 bases and J dropped 5; count of bases not matched to a gene: 11. This CDR3 contains 15 residues. The germline gives CDR1 SGHVS, CDR2 FQNEAQ. CDR3 protein: CASSIRTDRVETQYF. In DNA, the CDR3 is TGTGCCAGCAGCATTAGGACCGACAGGGTGGAGACCCAGTACTTC.

This clonotype was detected ten times or more. The chain carries TRBV4-1 and TRBJ2-5; 8 positions match TRBD2. In germline, CDR1 is MGHRA, CDR2 YSYEKL. The CDR3 is made up of 15 amino acids. V dropped 0 bases and J dropped 8; count of bases not matched to a gene: 8. The CDR3 spells CASSQDPGGRRTQYF. The CDR3 nucleotides are TGCGCCAGCAGCCAAGATCCGGGGGGGCGGAGAACCCAGTACTTC.

This clonotype was counted ten times or more. V gene TRBV2 combines with J gene TRBJ2-5; TRBD2 agrees at 9 bases. Trimming cost V 0 bases and J 5 bases; bases outside gene matches: 7. The CDR3 extends over 16 amino acids. Germline V lookup: CDR1 SNHLY, CDR2 FYNNEI. The CDR3 nucleotides read TGTGCCAGCAGTGAAGCGCTTGGCGGGGGGGCGGAGACCCAGTACTTC. Amino acid sequence: CASSEALGGGAETQYF.

This clonotype was counted many times. The chain joins TRBV5-1 to TRBJ1-1, with 9 bases fitting TRBD1. The CDR3 loop spans 15 amino acids. V shed 4 bases and J 3 bases; nucleotides not matched to a gene: 7. Germline V gene data show CDR1 as SGHRS and CDR2 as YFSETQ. CDR3: CASSAGTGKDTEAFF. DNA of the CDR3: TGCGCCAGCAGCGCCGGGACAGGGAAGGACACTGAAGCTTTCTTT.

This clonotype was seen ten or more times. The gene calls are TRBV7-2 and TRBJ2-3; TRBD2 might be the D (5 bases). V shed 3 bases and J shed 1 base, with 11 bases lying between them. Germline V gene lookup returns CDR1 SGHTA and CDR2 FQGNSA. The CDR3 spans 15 residues. DNA of the CDR3: TGTGCCAGCAGCTTGGGCCTCGGGGGCACAGATACGCAGTATTTT. Its translation: CASSLGLGGTDTQYF.

This clonotype turned up a few times. The V and J genes are TRBV20-1 and TRBJ2-3, with 7 nucleotides matching TRBD2. The V gene end was trimmed by 3 bases and the J gene end by 7 bases; junction bases not matched to a gene: 7. This CDR3 spans 13 amino acids. Germline CDR1 and CDR2: DFQATT and SNEGSKA (reference sequence). The CDR3 is CSARAGVVNTQYF. The CDR3 DNA is TGCAGTGCTAGGGCGGGGGTGGTAAATACGCAGTATTTT.

This clonotype was counted at least ten times. This chain uses TRBV7-2 with TRBJ2-7, with TRBD1 matching 8 bases. CDR1 is SGHTA, CDR2 FQGNSA, per germline. V lost 4 bases, J lost 3 bases, and 8 bases stayed unmatched. The CDR3 contains 15 residues. CDR3 bases: TGTGCCAGCAGCTCGCCCCGGACAGGGCACTACGAGCAGTACTTC. Translated: CASSSPRTGHYEQYF.

This clonotype was observed many times. The CDR3 sequence is CASSLTVSTDTQYF. CDR3 sequence (DNA): TGTGCCAGCAGCTTGACAGTTAGCACAGATACGCAGTATTTT. The rearrangement links TRBV11-2 to TRBJ2-3; D is possibly TRBD1 (5 bases). V dropped 3 bases and J dropped 0 bases, with 7 bases sitting between them. CDR1 and CDR2 from the germline V gene are SGHAT and FQNNGV. This CDR3 has 14 amino acids.

This clonotype was counted at least ten times. The chain employs TRBV9 and TRBJ2-7; D might be TRBD1 or TRBD2, each matching 5 bases. With 1 base removed from V and 4 bases from J, the gap between germline ends came to 15 bases. The CDR3 has 15 residues. CDR1 is SGDLS, CDR2 YYNGEE, per germline. The CDR3 DNA sequence: TGTGCCAGCAGCGTATCCGGGGCCCTGGGGTACGAGCAGTACTTC. Protein sequence: CASSVSGALGYEQYF.